A selection of T cell receptor beta chains follows, all from one sample in a study of a mutant IDH1 vaccine in newly diagnosed glioma. These receptors' targets are unknown. Assay: immunoSEQ multiplex PCR; the TCRdb copy retains only in-frame clones and omits some. This sample has 45,000 to 50,000 clones, with 88% found just once. Material: PBMCs, obtained from a glioma patient whose treatment included an IDH1 peptide vaccine. All receptors come from a woman aged 40 to 50 with glioma. CDR3s include the opening cysteine and the closing phenylalanine or tryptophan. Fields, in order: J gene, CDR3 length, V gene, D gene, CDR3 DNA, CDR3 protein. A D gene is named only where the DNA matches it firmly.

>TRBJ2-1|15|TRBV2|TRBD2
TGTGCCAGCGCCCCCTGGACTAGCGGGAGCGATGAGCAGTTCTTC
CASAPWTSGSDEQFF
>TRBJ1-2|15|TRBV7-6|TRBD1
TGTGCCAGCAGCTTACAGGGGGAAACGGGGTATGGCTACACCTTC
CASSLQGETGYGYTF
>TRBJ2-7|15|TRBV19|-
TGTGCCAGTAGTATGGGGCAGGGGATATCCTACGAGCAGTACTTC
CASSMGQGISYEQYF
>TRBJ2-3|15|TRBV7-9|-
TGTGCCAGCAGCCCACAGGGCGTTAGCACAGATACGCAGTATTTT
CASSPQGVSTDTQYF
>TRBJ2-2|15|TRBV30|-
TGTGCCTGGGGAGTCCGGGACACGTACACCGGGGAGCTGTTTTTT
CAWGVRDTYTGELFF
>TRBJ2-1|13|TRBV6-1|-
TGTGCCAGCTCCTTGGGGCTTTACAATGAGCAGTTCTTC
CASSLGLYNEQFF
>TRBJ2-7|14|TRBV5-1|-
TGCGCCAGCCCCGCCAGAGTGGGGCCGGGAGAGCAGTACTTC
CASPARVGPGEQYF
>TRBJ1-5|13|TRBV2|-
TGTGCCAGCAGTGAGAGTAGCAATCAGCCCCAGCATTTT
CASSESSNQPQHF
>TRBJ2-3|16|TRBV28|-
TGTGCCAGCAGTTTAAGGTGGGCTATAAGCACAGATACGCAGTATTTT
CASSLRWAISTDTQYF
>TRBJ1-2|17|TRBV14|-
TGTGCCAGCAGCCAGAGACACCCCAGAGAGCGCAACTATGGCTACACCTTC
CASSQRHPRERNYGYTF
>TRBJ2-3|16|TRBV13|-
TGTGCCAGCAGCTCCCGCCCCGCGGTTAGCACAGATACGCAGTATTTT
CASSSRPAVSTDTQYF
>TRBJ1-4|12|TRBV18|TRBD1
TGTGCCAGCTCGGCTAAGGGGGCGCATCTGTTTTTT
CASSAKGAHLFF
>TRBJ2-7|16|TRBV15|TRBD1
TGTGCCACCAGCAGAGGCCGACAGGGAGCATCAATCGAGCAGTACTTC
CATSRGRQGASIEQYF
>TRBJ2-7|17|TRBV11-2|-
TGTGCCAGCAGCTCTCAGGGTTTTGGAGTCCAAGACTACGAGCAGTACTTC
CASSSQGFGVQDYEQYF